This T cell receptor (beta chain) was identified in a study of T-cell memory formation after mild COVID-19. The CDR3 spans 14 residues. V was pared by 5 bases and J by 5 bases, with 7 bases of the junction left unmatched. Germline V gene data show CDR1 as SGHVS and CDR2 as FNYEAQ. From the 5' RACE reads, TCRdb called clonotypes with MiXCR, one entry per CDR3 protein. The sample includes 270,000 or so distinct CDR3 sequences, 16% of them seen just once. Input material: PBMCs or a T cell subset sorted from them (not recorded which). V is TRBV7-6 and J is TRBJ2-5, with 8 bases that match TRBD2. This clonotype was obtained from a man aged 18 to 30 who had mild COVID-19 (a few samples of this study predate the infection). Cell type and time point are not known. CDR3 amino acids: CASSPGGGRETQYF. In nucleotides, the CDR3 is TGTGCCAGCAGCCCGGGGGGGGGCCGGGAGACCCAGTACTTC. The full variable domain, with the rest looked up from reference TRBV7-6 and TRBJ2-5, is GAGVSQSPRYKVTKRGQDVALRCDPISGHVSLYWYRQALGQGPEFLTYFNYEAQQDKSGLPNDRFSAERPEGSISTLTIQRTEQRDSAMYRCASSPGGGRETQYFGPGTRLLVL.